This passage covers 5 T cell receptor beta chains from one sample sequenced in a study of T cells in localized non-small cell lung cancer. The method was immunoSEQ multiplex PCR; TCRdb's version includes in-frame clones alone and lacks a portion of them. This sample has tens of thousands of clones, with around 80% found just once. Sequenced material: PBMCs, taken before any cancer treatment. The receptor set was obtained from a woman aged 35 to 70 with stage II lung adenocarcinoma.

This rearrangement joins TRBV2 to TRBJ1-2, with no clear D. CDR1 and CDR2 (germline): SNHLY, FYNNEI. The CDR3 loop spans 13 amino acids. V was trimmed by 3 bases and J by 8 bases, leaving 13 bases between them. The CDR3 DNA reads TGTGCCAGCAGTGACAGTTACTCAGAGGGCTACACCTTC. It encodes CASSDSYSEGYTF.

The genes are TRBV4-1 and TRBJ1-2; D uncertain. Germline CDR1 is MGHRA and CDR2 is YSYEKL. CDR3 size: 12 residues. The V gene lost 4 bases and the J gene lost 2 bases, with 5 bases spanning the gap. The CDR3 coding sequence is TGCGCCAGCAGCCGAGGGAACTATGGCTACACCTTC. Translation gives CASSRGNYGYTF.

The chain's CDR3 is CASSISGGANTGELFF. As DNA, the CDR3 is TGTGCCAGCAGTATATCAGGGGGCGCGAACACCGGGGAGCTGTTTTTT. The chain links TRBV28 to TRBJ2-2, with TRBD1 identical over 8 bases. From germline, CDR1 is MDHEN and CDR2 SYDVKM. CDR3 length: 16 residues. V dropped 5 bases and J dropped 0; count of bases not matched to a gene: 5.

The chain uses TRBV9 and TRBJ2-1; D is possibly TRBD2 (6 bases). With 4 bases removed from V and 2 bases from J, the gap between germline ends came to 19 bases. The CDR3 runs to 17 residues. CDR1 SGDLS and CDR2 YYNGEE come from the germline V gene. The CDR3 protein is CASSPGTSNRAYNEQFF. In nucleotides, the CDR3 is TGTGCCAGCAGCCCAGGGACTTCTAACCGGGCCTACAATGAGCAGTTCTTC.

In this sample, this clone turned up once. The chain employs TRBV28 and TRBJ2-5; D not certain. The DNA end is more similar to TRBJ2-7, so the J call may be wrong. This CDR3 has 15 residues. The germline V gene encodes CDR1 MDHEN and CDR2 SYDVKM. CDR3 sequence (DNA): TGTGCCAGCAGTTTCGCAGGTTTCCCCCCCTACGAGCAGTACTTC. Its protein is CASSFAGFPPYEQYF.